Shown below are 20 T cell receptor beta chains from a single sample sequenced in a study of blood T cell repertoires in COVID-19. Data came from immunoSEQ multiplex PCR; TCRdb stores just in-frame clones and leaves some out. The data contain about 100,000 clones, over 80% of them singletons. Material for sequencing was peripheral blood. The receptors shown here come from a man aged 45-60 years with active or convalescent COVID-19.

V is TRBV13 and J is TRBJ1-1; 7 bases agree with TRBD1. The trim removed 9 bases at V and 3 bases at J, leaving 10 bases unmatched. This CDR3 has 14 residues. Germline values: CDR1 PRHDT, CDR2 FYEKMQ (reference sequence). The CDR3: CASYNSRGYTEAFF. The CDR3 nucleotides read TGTGCCAGTTACAACTCCAGGGGGTACACTGAAGCTTTCTTT.

The rearrangement joins TRBV24-1 to TRBJ2-7, with 7 bases lining up with TRBD1. CDR1 is KGHDR and CDR2 is SFDVKD in the germline V gene. This CDR3 comprises 18 residues. V was clipped by 0 bases and J by 3 bases; unmatched bases: 13. CDR3 coding DNA: TGTGCCACCAGTGATTTGCCCCGACGAGACAGGGCCGACTACGAGCAGTACTTC. Translated: CATSDLPRRDRADYEQYF.

The V and J genes are TRBV9 and TRBJ2-1; the D gene is possibly TRBD2 (6 bases). From germline, CDR1 is SGDLS and CDR2 YYNGEE. Trimming shortened V by 0 bases and J by 9 bases, and 16 bases separated the two germline ends. The CDR3 spans 15 residues. The CDR3: CASSVDPTGEREQFF. CDR3 nucleotides: TGTGCCAGCAGCGTAGACCCCACGGGGGAACGTGAGCAGTTCTTC. The whole variable domain, remainder taken from reference TRBV9 and TRBJ2-1, is DSGVTQTPKHLITATGQRVTLRCSPRSGDLSVYWYQQSLDQGLQFLIQYYNGEERAKGNILERFSAQQFPDLHSELNLSSLELGDSALYFCASSVDPTGEREQFFGPGTRLTVL.

The chain has TRBV5-1 and TRBJ2-2, with D maybe TRBD1 (5 bases). V was clipped by 4 bases and J by 7 bases, with 20 bases between them. The CDR3 consists of 16 residues. Germline CDR1 SGHRS, CDR2 YFSETQ. This chain's CDR3 is CASSPIGPPQDGELFF. CDR3 bases: TGCGCCAGCAGCCCGATCGGGCCCCCACAGGACGGGGAGCTGTTTTTT.

The chain joins TRBV7-9 to TRBJ2-6, with D uncertain. Germline CDR1 reads SEHNR; CDR2 reads FQNEAQ (reference sequence). V dropped 3 bases and J dropped 15 bases, with 9 bases sitting between them. The CDR3 totals 11 residues. The CDR3: CASSFGGPLTF. DNA for the CDR3: TGTGCCAGCAGCTTCGGCGGCCCCCTGACTTTC.

The chain carries TRBV6-4 and TRBJ1-6; D uncertain. CDR1 and CDR2 from the germline V gene are MRHNA and SNTAGT. V gave up 0 bases and J gave up 8 bases, with 5 bases separating them. The CDR3 sequence is 13 residues long. The CDR3 reads CASSDSQDSPLHF. CDR3 bases: TGTGCCAGCAGTGACTCTCAGGATTCACCCCTCCACTTT.

This clone was counted only a few times. The V call is TRBV2, the J call TRBJ2-6, with 14 bases fitting TRBD2. Germline loops: CDR1 SNHLY, CDR2 FYNNEI. With 6 bases clipped from V and 3 bases from J, the junction kept 7 bases outside the gene matches. This CDR3 contains 18 residues. The CDR3 region is CASRAPGLAGDGANVLTF. The CDR3 DNA sequence: TGTGCCAGCAGGGCACCGGGACTAGCGGGAGATGGGGCCAACGTCCTGACTTTC.

V and J are TRBV10-1 and TRBJ1-5; no firm D call. Germline assignment: CDR1 WNHNN and CDR2 SYGVQD (reference sequence). The CDR3 has 15 amino acids. Deletions cut 3 bases from V and 8 bases from J, with 17 bases between. CDR3 sequence (DNA): TGCGCCAGCAGTGAATACTCTCGGGGTGCTGAGCCCCAGCATTTT. It specifies CASSEYSRGAEPQHF.

The chain uses TRBV11-3 and TRBJ2-5; 9 nucleotides line up with TRBD1. CDR1 and CDR2 (germline): SGHNT, YENEEA. The trim removed 3 bases at V and 3 bases at J, leaving 5 bases unmatched. The CDR3 is 15 amino acids. In nucleotides, the CDR3 is TGTGCCAGCAGCTTCGACAGGGGGAAAGAAGAGACCCAGTACTTC. The encoded protein is CASSFDRGKEETQYF.

This clone was counted a few times. The chain recombines TRBV29-1 with TRBJ2-1; 8 nucleotides agree with TRBD1. V lost 6 bases, J lost 8 bases, and 15 bases stayed unmatched. This CDR3 contains 15 residues. CDR1 is SQVTM, CDR2 ANQGSEA, per germline. In DNA, the CDR3 is TGCAGCGTCGCCGGACAGGGTGAGGCGTACGATGAGCAGTTCTTC. This encodes CSVAGQGEAYDEQFF.

This clone occurred a few times. The chain carries TRBV11-3 and TRBJ2-1, with 8 positions matching TRBD2. Germline assignment: CDR1 SGHNT and CDR2 YENEEA. The CDR3 loop spans 15 amino acids. V shed 4 bases and J 1 base; nucleotides not matched to a gene: 3. The chain's CDR3 is CASSSGGPSYNEQFF. DNA for the CDR3: TGTGCCAGCAGCTCGGGAGGGCCGTCCTACAATGAGCAGTTCTTC.

The V and J genes are TRBV6-5 and TRBJ2-3; 10 bases line up with TRBD2. With V trimmed by 2 bases and J by 2 bases, 4 bases remained unmatched. Germline V gives CDR1 MNHEY, CDR2 SVGAGI. CDR3 length: 16 amino acids. The CDR3 DNA reads TGTGCCAGCAGTTACCGAACTAGCGGGGCCACAGATACGCAGTATTTT. Translating gives CASSYRTSGATDTQYF.

V usage is TRBV5-1 and J usage is TRBJ2-7, with D perhaps matching TRBD2 (5 bases). The CDR3 has 14 amino acids. Germline-derived CDR1 and CDR2 are SGHRS and YFSETQ. Deletions cut 2 bases from V and 5 bases from J, with 14 bases between. The CDR3 reads CASSLLREVDEQYF. The CDR3 DNA reads TGCGCCAGCAGCTTATTACGGGAAGTGGACGAGCAGTACTTC. Filled out from reference TRBV5-1 and TRBJ2-7, the complete variable domain reads KAGVTQTPRYLIKTRGQQVTLSCSPISGHRSVSWYQQTPGQGLQFLFEYFSETQRNKGNFPGRFSGRQFSNSRSEMNVSTLELGDSALYLCASSLLREVDEQYFGPGTRLTVT.

The chain has TRBV5-1 and TRBJ2-1; maybe TRBD1 (6 bases). V was clipped by 4 bases and J by 8 bases, with 19 bases between them. Germline CDR1 SGHRS, CDR2 YFSETQ. The CDR3 is 15 residues long. The CDR3 here is CASSPTGTPEDEQFF. CDR3 DNA sequence: TGCGCCAGCAGCCCTACCGGGACACCTGAGGATGAGCAGTTCTTC.

The rearrangement uses TRBV7-3 and TRBJ1-6, with 8 positions matching TRBD1. The V gene's germline CDR1 is SGHTA and CDR2 FQGTGA. The CDR3 runs to 15 residues. Trimming at V came to 2 bases and at J to 9 bases, leaving 6 bases not matched to a gene. The CDR3 coding sequence is TGTGCCAGCAGCTTAGGACAGGGTCTTGGTTCACCCCTCCACTTT. This translates into CASSLGQGLGSPLHF.

This clone was observed a handful of times. The rearrangement uses TRBV2 and TRBJ1-2; the D gene is possibly TRBD1 (5 bases). Germline CDR1 is SNHLY and CDR2 is FYNNEI. Trimming pared 3 bases from V and 8 bases from J, leaving 13 bases between. CDR3 size: 13 residues. The CDR3 bases are TGTGCCAGCAGTGATGGGCCAGGGCGGGGCTACACCTTC. Its protein product is CASSDGPGRGYTF.

The rearrangement joins TRBV18 to TRBJ2-5, with a weak D call TRBD1 (5 bases). Per germline, CDR1 KGHSH and CDR2 LQKENI. V shed 4 bases and J shed 4 bases, with 10 bases lying between them. The CDR3 runs 13 residues. DNA of the CDR3: TGTGCCAGCTCACAGGGGTTGGGAGAGACCCAGTACTTC. It encodes CASSQGLGETQYF.

This chain's CDR3 is CASSGALSTDTQYF. The CDR3 bases are TGTGCCAGTAGTGGGGCTCTTAGCACAGATACGCAGTATTTT. V is TRBV19 and J is TRBJ2-3; TRBD1 is a possible D gene (5 bases). Germline-derived CDR1 and CDR2 are LNHDA and SQIVND (reference sequence). The CDR3 runs 14 residues. V was cut by 5 bases and J by 0 bases, with 9 bases left in between.

This clone was recorded once. J is TRBJ1-2 and V is TRBV20-1; D possibly corresponds to TRBD1 (6 bases). The V gene lost 3 bases and the J gene lost 4 bases, with 18 bases spanning the gap. The CDR3 spans 15 residues. Germline CDR1 and CDR2: DFQATT and SNEGSKA (reference sequence). The CDR3 DNA is TGCAGTGCTAGTGGACAGAGCAAAGGGATCTATGGCTACACCTTC. Translation: CSASGQSKGIYGYTF.

The chain employs TRBV7-9 and TRBJ2-2, with 13 bases that match TRBD2. This CDR3 is 16 amino acids long. Germline CDR1 SEHNR, CDR2 FQNEAQ (reference sequence). The ends lost 1 base at V and 4 bases at J; junction bases unmatched: 0. Here the CDR3 reads CASSLGLAGGTGELFF. The CDR3 DNA follows: TGTGCCAGCAGCTTAGGACTAGCGGGAGGCACCGGGGAGCTGTTTTTT.